This TCR beta chain was retrieved from a study of CXCR3-negative and CXCR3-positive naive CD8 T cells. Study-wide points: Naive subsets did not differ in surface CD5, and TRB CDR3 properties served to infer TCR strength. High diversity, comparable across both naive subsets, contrasted with much lower diversity in memory CD8+ cells. When CXCR3-positive naive cells were set against CXCR3-negative naive cells, the former had more hydrophobic TRB CDR3s. TRBV-TRBJ usage was similar across naive CXCR3 subsets but distinct in memory cells.

Details on this clonotype: Its target is not known.

The CDR3 spans 13 residues. Germline loops: CDR1 MNHEY, CDR2 SVGAGI. TRB cDNA was prepared as libraries by UMI-labeled 5' RACE. After re-calling the 5' RACE reads, TCRdb lists one entry per CDR3 protein, DNA absent. This sample's clone table lists over 50,000 distinct CDR3 sequences. Cells classed as naive CD8+ T cells were CD45RO-CCR7+CD27+CD95-. Sequences were obtained from naive CXCR3+ CD8+ T cells from blood. The subset denotes: CD45RO-CCR7+CD27+CD95- naive CD8+ T cells expressing CXCR3 (TNR3+). This chain joins TRBV6-5 and TRBJ2-1; TCRdb names TRBD1, which stays unverified in the absence of DNA. The receptor was isolated from a human donor in good health. Some clones in this sample may be carry-over from other donors' samples. This CDR3 reads CASSPGTDNEQFF.